This T cell receptor beta chain was sequenced in a study of monozygotic twins with cystic fibrosis. As regards this clone: What it binds is unknown.

This CDR3 region has 11 residues. Trimming pared 6 bases from V and 9 bases from J, leaving 9 bases between. Germline CDR1 is MNHNS and CDR2 is SASEGT. Study-level findings and limits: Monozygotic CF twins shared more identical nucleotide clonotypes than unrelated patients.

The table came from immunoSEQ multiplex PCR; TCRdb's copy has only in-frame clones and leaves some out. The sample includes about 36,000 clones, under 95% of them seen just once. This TCR derives from a boy younger than 10 with cystic fibrosis. Material for sequencing was blood. The chain recombines TRBV6-1 with TRBJ2-1; D unresolved. The DNA for the CDR3 is TGTGCCAGCAGCGCCGCCGTTGAGCAGTTCTTC. It encodes CASSAAVEQFF.